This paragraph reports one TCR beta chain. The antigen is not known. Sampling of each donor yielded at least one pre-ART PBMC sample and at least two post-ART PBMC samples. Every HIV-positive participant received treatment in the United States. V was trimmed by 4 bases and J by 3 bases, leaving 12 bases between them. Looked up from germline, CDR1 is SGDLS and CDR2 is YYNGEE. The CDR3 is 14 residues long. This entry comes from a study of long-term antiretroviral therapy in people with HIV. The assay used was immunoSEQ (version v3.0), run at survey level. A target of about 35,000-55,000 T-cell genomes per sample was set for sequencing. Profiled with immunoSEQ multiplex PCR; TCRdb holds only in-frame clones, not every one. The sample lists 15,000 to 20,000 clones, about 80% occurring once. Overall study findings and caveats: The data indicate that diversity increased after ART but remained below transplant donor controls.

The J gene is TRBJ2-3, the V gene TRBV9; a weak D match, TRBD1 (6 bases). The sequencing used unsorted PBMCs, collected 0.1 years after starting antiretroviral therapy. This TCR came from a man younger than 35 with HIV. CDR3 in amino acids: CASSLTRGTDTQYF. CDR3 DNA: TGTGCCAGCAGCCTAACCAGGGGAACAGATACGCAGTATTTT. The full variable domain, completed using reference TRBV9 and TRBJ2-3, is DSGVTQTPKHLITATGQRVTLRCSPRSGDLSVYWYQQSLDQGLQFLIQYYNGEERAKGNILERFSAQQFPDLHSELNLSSLELGDSALYFCASSLTRGTDTQYFGPGTRLTVL.